The text below deals with one TCR beta chain. No cognate antigen has been identified for it. No base-level quality is on record; no much larger clone is a single base apart. These data belong to a study of T cells in localized non-small cell lung cancer (TCRdb year 2020). As for the study more broadly: Comparing tumors with uninvolved tumor-adjacent lungs, the study looked at the T cell repertoires of approximately 250 patients with early-stage NSCLC. The cohort was made up of fewer than 250 treatment-naive NSCLC patients whose localized lung tumors had been resected. NSCLC patients had a mean age of approximately 72 years, and fewer than 150 were male and about 110 female. Study-level results and caveats: Uninvolved tumor-adjacent lung showed the highest T cell clonality, higher than tumor, which suggests more focused antigenic responses in the adjacent lung. Longer overall survival was associated with higher T cell density in blood, whereas shorter survival was associated with higher clonality in adjacent lung. Because of the exploratory design, TCR variables were selected using unadjusted p-values without false-discovery rate correction. Because multi-region sequencing of the tumors was not done, intratumor heterogeneity could not be ruled out. A median of around 50 of the top 100 tumor clones turned up in the paired uninvolved adjacent lung, and some 27 of those clones also ranked among the top 100 of that same adjacent lung.

At diagnosis, peripheral blood, uninvolved tumor-adjacent lung and tumor were collected and stored as a combination of fresh-frozen and FFPE material. Blood samples were analyzed as peripheral blood mononuclear cells for TCR repertoire profiling. The CDR3, cysteine through phenylalanine, is 15 amino acids long. Left in the record is the CDR3 DNA by itself, 45 bases read in frame from the first base. Trimming takes 1 base off V and 6 bases off J; junction bases not matched to a gene: 1. CDR1 LGHNA and CDR2 YNFKEQ were looked up in the germline V gene. The immunoSEQ Assay was used to sequence TCR beta CDR3 regions from DNA. For the original study's pipeline: T cell density was computed as TCR beta template counts normalized to usable DNA estimated by amplifying housekeeping genes. The preseqR package was used to estimate richness by extrapolating to 400,000 templates for PBMC samples and to 120,000 templates for tissue samples. Clonality was calculated as one minus Pielou's evenness. Differential abundance testing on productive amino-acid clonotypes, with a minimum total count of 5 and an alpha of 0.1, was used to identify tissue-enriched TCRs. Repertoire overlap between compartments was quantified with the Jaccard Index and Morisita Overlap Index. TCR beta CDR3s were clustered by GLIPH together with public tetramer-defined viral CDR3s, and at least three viral sequences plus V-gene enrichment were required for viral motifs. TCRdb carries this immuneACCESS record with in-frame sequences only. Its versions omit some clonotypes, under half of them owing to an unresolved V gene in the studies checked, with the rest unexplained. That table supplies the V and J calls and clone size; D and trimming were determined from the DNA. For this sample the table gives roughly 90,000 clones, of which under 95% were detected only once. Approximately 4% of the sample is in the top ten clones.

The sequences come from PBMCs, collected before any cancer treatment. The rearranged chain carries TRBV4-2 and TRBJ2-2; TRBD1 aligns with 11 central bases. The sequence was obtained from a woman aged 35 to 75 with stage II squamous cell lung carcinoma. The bases are TGTGCCAGCAGCCAAGGGGGACAGGGGGCCGGGGAGCTGTTTTTT. It translates as CASSQGGQGAGELFF.